A selection of T cell receptor beta chains follows, all from one sample in a study of control samples from healthy donors and cancer patients. Using immunoSEQ multiplex PCR, the repertoire was profiled, and TCRdb retains in-frame clones only, with some absent. The data contain roughly 76,000 clones, about 95% of them singletons. Sequenced input: blood. The receptors were sampled from a woman in her 40s in good health. CDR3s include the opening cysteine and the closing phenylalanine or tryptophan. The D gene is left open where the match is weak. Where a row states a size, it is once, few, many or the class of an expanded clone; other rows omit it.

V gene,J gene,D gene,CDR3 length,clone size,CDR3 DNA,CDR3 protein
TRBV5-4,TRBJ2-3,-,15,-,TGTGCCAGCAGCCCCCGGCTAGCGAGAGGAAATACGCAGTATTTT,CASSPRLARGNTQYF
TRBV19,TRBJ2-1,TRBD1,14,-,TGTGCCAGTAGTATAAGACAGGGATTTAGAGAGCAGTTCTTC,CASSIRQGFREQFF
TRBV6-5,TRBJ2-7,-,12,-,TGTGCCAGCAACCGGGACGGCGGTGAGCAGTACTTC,CASNRDGGEQYF
TRBV2,TRBJ1-5,-,15,-,TGTGCCAGCAGTGTCACAGAGGCGGGCAATCAGCCCCAGCATTTT,CASSVTEAGNQPQHF
TRBV19,TRBJ2-7,TRBD1,15,-,TGTGCCAGTAGTATAGCGGGGACAGGGATAGACGAGCAGTACTTC,CASSIAGTGIDEQYF
TRBV10-2,TRBJ1-1,TRBD1,13,-,TGCGCCAGCAGACCCCAGGGGGGCACTGAAGCTTTCTTT,CASRPQGGTEAFF
TRBV19,TRBJ1-5,-,13,-,TGTGCCAGTAGCAACGTAGGGTTTCAGCCCCAGCATTTT,CASSNVGFQPQHF
TRBV6-6,TRBJ2-7,-,15,-,TGTGCCAGCAGTTATTTACAGGGCGGCTCCTACGAGCAGTACTTC,CASSYLQGGSYEQYF
TRBV27,TRBJ2-7,TRBD1,15,once,TGTGCCAGCAGCCCGGACAGGGCGAACTCCTACGAGCAGTACTTC,CASSPDRANSYEQYF
TRBV7-2,TRBJ1-1,-,13,-,TGTGCCAGCAGCGTAACAACAGGGTTTGAAGCTTTCTTT,CASSVTTGFEAFF
TRBV24-1,TRBJ2-1,TRBD2,16,-,TGTGCCACCAGTTGGGCCAGCGGGGGGACCTACAATGAGCAGTTCTTC,CATSWASGGTYNEQFF
TRBV5-6,TRBJ1-1,-,13,-,TGTGCCAGCAGCCCCACGCTGAACACTGAAGCTTTCTTT,CASSPTLNTEAFF
TRBV20-1,TRBJ2-7,-,15,-,TGCAGTGCTAGTTCCGCTTCATTCGACTCCTACGAGCAGTACTTC,CSASSASFDSYEQYF
TRBV19,TRBJ1-1,-,13,-,TGTGCCAGTAGTCCCAATTTGAACACTGAAGCTTTCTTT,CASSPNLNTEAFF
TRBV2,TRBJ2-2,-,14,-,TGTGCCAGCAGTGACCCCCGACTCCCCGGGGAGCTGTTTTTT,CASSDPRLPGELFF
TRBV6-5,TRBJ1-1,-,13,-,TGTGCCAGCAGAGACAGCGGGAACACTGAAGCTTTCTTT,CASRDSGNTEAFF
TRBV29-1,TRBJ1-1,-,13,-,TGCAGCGGAGGCCCGGTGGGCAACACTGAAGCTTTCTTT,CSGGPVGNTEAFF
TRBV10-1,TRBJ2-5,TRBD1,15,once,TGCGCCAGCAGTGAGTCGAGGACAGGGGGGGAGACCCAGTACTTC,CASSESRTGGETQYF
TRBV14,TRBJ2-1,TRBD2,17,-,TGTGCCAGCAGCCAAGCCTCAGCAGCGGGACGCTACAATGAGCAGTTCTTC,CASSQASAAGRYNEQFF
TRBV7-2,TRBJ2-7,-,12,-,TGTGCCAGCAGCTGGGCAGGGCCCGAGCAGTACTTC,CASSWAGPEQYF
TRBV12-5,TRBJ1-2,-,16,-,TGTGCTAGTGGTTTGGTACAAAGGGGCAGGACCTATGGCTACACCTTC,CASGLVQRGRTYGYTF
TRBV4-1,TRBJ1-5,TRBD1,17,-,TGCGCCAGCAGCCAGGCAGGGACAGGGGGATTCAATCAGCCCCAGCATTTT,CASSQAGTGGFNQPQHF
TRBV29-1,TRBJ2-3,TRBD1,14,-,TGCAGCGGGGGGGGACAGGGGAGCACAGATACGCAGTATTTT,CSGGGQGSTDTQYF
TRBV4-1,TRBJ1-1,-,14,-,TGCGCCAGCAGCCAACCGAACGACTACCGAGGCGCTTTCTTT,CASSQPNDYRGAFF
TRBV9,TRBJ1-1,-,14,-,TGTGCCAGCAGCGTACTAGGACAGAACACTGAAGCTTTCTTT,CASSVLGQNTEAFF
TRBV9,TRBJ2-5,-,15,-,TGTGCCAGCAGCGTAGTTGGGAGTTACCAAGAGACCCAGTACTTC,CASSVVGSYQETQYF
TRBV10-3,TRBJ1-2,-,14,-,TGTGCCATCAGTGAGGGGCCCCAGGGTAAGGGCTACACCTTC,CAISEGPQGKGYTF
TRBV30,TRBJ2-3,TRBD1,14,-,TGTGCCTGGACCAGGACAGGGTCGACAGATACGCAGTATTTT,CAWTRTGSTDTQYF
TRBV2,TRBJ1-5,TRBD1,14,-,TGTGCCAGCAGCCGGGGGACAGGGGCTCAGCCCCAGCATTTT,CASSRGTGAQPQHF
TRBV10-3,TRBJ2-7,-,12,-,TGTGCCATCAGAGGTTATACCTACGAGCAGTACTTC,CAIRGYTYEQYF
TRBV2,TRBJ1-5,-,13,-,TGTGCCAGCAGTCGGGGGGGGAATCAGCCCCAGCATTTT,CASSRGGNQPQHF
TRBV7-2,TRBJ2-5,-,13,once,TGTGCCAGCAGCAGAGGGACGGGGGAGACCCAGTACTTC,CASSRGTGETQYF
TRBV18,TRBJ1-2,-,13,-,TGTGCCAGCTCACCACCGCACGGCTATGGCTACACCTTC,CASSPPHGYGYTF
TRBV28,TRBJ1-3,TRBD1,14,-,TGTGCCAGCAGGACCGACAGGGCTGGAAACACCATATATTTT,CASRTDRAGNTIYF
TRBV7-2,TRBJ2-3,-,14,-,TGTGCCAGCAGCACGGGACTTCAGGCAGATACGCAGTATTTT,CASSTGLQADTQYF
TRBV4-3,TRBJ2-6,-,16,-,TGCGCCAGCAGCCAAGCCACGGGGACTGGGGCCAACGTCCTGACTTTC,CASSQATGTGANVLTF
TRBV6-5,TRBJ2-4,TRBD1,14,-,TGTGCCAGCAGCGACAGGGGCGGTAAAAACATTCAGTACTTC,CASSDRGGKNIQYF
TRBV6-5,TRBJ1-1,-,13,once,TGTGCCAGCAGCGACGACAGAGGCACTGAAGCTTTCTTT,CASSDDRGTEAFF